This paragraph covers one T cell receptor beta chain sequence. This clone was observed a few times. What antigen it recognizes has not been identified. Base qualities are not provided; no much larger clone lies one nucleotide away. CDR1 and CDR2 are drawn from the germline V gene: MGHDK, SYGVNS. V is clipped by 1 base and J by 0 bases, and the sequence between their germline boundaries is 6 bases long. The CDR3 numbers 14 residues from cysteine through phenylalanine. The entry retains the CDR3 DNA only, 42 bases that are in frame from base 1. This record belongs to a study of CD8+ T cells in alopecia areata (dated by TCRdb to 2017 to 2018). At the level of the whole study: The treated patients took part in an open-label pilot trial in which moderate-to-severe alopecia areata was treated with oral tofacitinib at 5 to 10 mg twice daily. In treated patients, disease severity was measured using the SALT score, which gives the percentage of scalp surface area affected. Scalp clonality was compared among normal scalp (n=4), patchy alopecia areata scalp (n=8), and alopecia totalis/universalis scalp (n=8). The RNA source kit depended on sample type: the PAXgene miRNA kit for fixed scalp, the miRNeasy kit for PBMCs, and the RNeasy kit for mouse skin. Amplification of TCRbeta CDR3 regions was done by immunoSEQ multiplex PCR using 35 Vbeta forward primers and 13 Jbeta reverse primers. Biopsies were taken from tofacitinib-treated patients at baseline and again at 4 and 24 weeks into treatment, and several of those patients also had a later scalp biopsy. Human TCRbeta sequencing covered scalp tissue and sorted CD4+ and CD8+ peripheral blood T cells from patchy and totalis/universalis alopecia areata patients and healthy controls. In both human patients and the C3H/HeJ mouse model, the study applied high-throughput TCRbeta sequencing to look at T cell clonal expansion in alopecia areata. Patients received tofacitinib for 6 to 18 months and were then followed off drug for 6 months to check for delayed response and recurrence.

What the study reported, not specific to this receptor: Shared TCR sequences between patients were less evident than in mice, which may be partly attributable to HLA diversity in the patient population. Unlike mouse skin, where gammadelta T cells dominate, normal human skin contains resident alphabeta T cells that get sequenced too, which complicates analysis of the scalp TCR repertoire. During tofacitinib treatment, many expanded lesional clones stuck around in both scalp and blood, and this persistence may partly explain why relapse happens after treatment is stopped. Higher clonality and more expanded CD8+ clones were observed in lesional scalp than in normal scalp, particularly in alopecia totalis/universalis, a finding suggestive of antigenic drive. Scalp clonality and the number of expanded CD8+ clones among the top 100 scalp clones were significantly decreased by tofacitinib. The treated cohort was small, with a single nonresponder, so links between baseline CD8+ expansion and response need larger studies.

The treatment or condition label on this specimen signifies: oral pan-JAK inhibitor, 5-10 mg twice daily. Peripheral blood and lesional scalp punch biopsies were obtained from patients with alopecia areata. After PBMCs were isolated by density centrifugation and stained for CD3, CD4 and CD8, a FACSAria was used to sort CD4+ and CD8+ T cells. Receptors were amplified or captured by the immunoSEQ multiplex PCR assay. To provide template for TCR sequencing, every sample had RNA extracted and reverse transcribed into cDNA. SuperScript III was used for first-strand cDNA synthesis, primed with a 2:1 mix of oligo-dT and random hexamers. A synthetic immune receptor repertoire was used to gauge amplification bias, and whatever bias remained was removed computationally. The original pipeline was this. Raw reads were preprocessed to remove errors, and CDR3 was defined by IMGT conventions from the conserved cysteine to phenylalanine. Clonality was computed by normalizing Shannon entropy by log2 of the number of productive unique TCRs and subtracting the result from 1. Whether each scalp clone was CD4 or CD8 was inferred by checking scalp TCRbeta sequences against the CD4 and CD8 repertoires from sorted blood. TCRdb obtained this table from immuneACCESS and retained in-frame rearrangements with V and J assigned. These tables miss some clones; where compared with another copy, unresolved V genes account for less than half of the shortfall, and the remainder is unexplained. V and J calls and clone size are those listed in that table; D and trimming were worked out from the DNA. Present in this sample are 180,000 or so clones, 58% of which were seen just once. Around 15% of the sample comes from the top ten.

The V and J genes are TRBV25-1 and TRBJ1-1, with the D gene not confidently named. The sequenced sample was CD4+ T cells sorted from blood, obtained at roughly week 55, from a patient treated with tofacitinib. The clonotype was recovered from a human donor with alopecia areata. The sequence in DNA is TGTGCCAGCAGTGAATCCCTGATGAACACTGAAGCTTTCTTT. The encoded protein is CASSESLMNTEAFF.